This record concerns one T cell receptor beta chain sequence. TCRdb re-analysed the RT-PCR reads in MiXCR, keeping a single row per CDR3 protein. This repertoire shows more than 600,000 distinct CDR3 sequences, 11% to 15% found once; its top ten account for roughly 4%. The V end lost 8 bases, the J end lost 7 bases, and 18 bases lay between the germline ends. The CDR3 extends over 14 amino acids. Looked up from germline, CDR1 is DFQATT and CDR2 is SNEGSKA (reference sequence). The sequenced material came from memory CD4+ T cells from blood. This TCR came from a female donor in good health, serving as a healthy control. The chain links TRBV20-1 to TRBJ1-6; no definite D call. This CDR3 reads CSQRGTIDNSPLHF. Here the CDR3 DNA reads TGCAGTCAGCGGGGTACGATCGACAATTCACCCCTCCACTTT.